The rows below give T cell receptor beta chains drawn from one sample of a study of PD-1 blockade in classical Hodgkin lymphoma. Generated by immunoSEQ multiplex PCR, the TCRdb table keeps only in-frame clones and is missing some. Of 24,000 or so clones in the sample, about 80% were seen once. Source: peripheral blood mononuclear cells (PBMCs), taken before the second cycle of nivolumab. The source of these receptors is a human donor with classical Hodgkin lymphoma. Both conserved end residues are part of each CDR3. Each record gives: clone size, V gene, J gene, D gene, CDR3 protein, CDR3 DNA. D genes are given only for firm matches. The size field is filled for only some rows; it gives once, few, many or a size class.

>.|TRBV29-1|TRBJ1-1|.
CSANINLNTEAFF
TGCAGCGCCAACATTAACTTGAACACTGAAGCTTTCTTT
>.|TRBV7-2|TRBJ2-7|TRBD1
CASSLKGDRAYEQYF
TGTGCCAGCAGCTTAAAAGGTGACAGGGCCTACGAGCAGTACTTC
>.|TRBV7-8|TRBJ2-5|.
CASSFRFETQYF
TGTGCCAGCAGCTTTCGTTTCGAGACCCAGTACTTC
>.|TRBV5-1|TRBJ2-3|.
CASSIVVGTDTQYF
TGCGCCAGCAGCATAGTAGTCGGTACAGATACGCAGTATTTT
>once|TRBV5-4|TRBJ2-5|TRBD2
CASSLSSGPQETQYF
TGTGCCAGCAGCTTGTCTAGCGGGCCTCAAGAGACCCAGTACTTC
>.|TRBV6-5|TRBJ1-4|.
CASSYQPKGNEKLFF
TGTGCCAGCAGTTACCAGCCGAAGGGAAATGAAAAACTGTTTTTT
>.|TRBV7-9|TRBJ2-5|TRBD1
CASSPQGTGGQETQYF
TGTGCCAGCAGCCCCCAGGGGACAGGGGGCCAAGAGACCCAGTACTTC
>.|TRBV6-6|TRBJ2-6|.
CASGTATSGANVLTF
TGTGCCAGCGGTACGGCGACCTCTGGGGCCAACGTCCTGACTTTC
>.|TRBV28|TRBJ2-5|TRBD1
CASSPNDRAFWTQYF
TGTGCCAGCAGTCCCAACGACAGGGCCTTCTGGACCCAGTACTTC
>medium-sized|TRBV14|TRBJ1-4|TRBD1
CASSQDKRDRGEKLFF
TGTGCCAGCAGCCAAGATAAACGGGACAGGGGTGAAAAACTGTTTTTT
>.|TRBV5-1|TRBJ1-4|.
CASSFRGSRIATNEKLFF
TGCGCCAGCAGCTTCCGCGGCAGCCGAATCGCAACTAATGAAAAACTGTTTTTT
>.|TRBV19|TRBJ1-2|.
CASSIGANGYTF
TGTGCCAGTAGTATTGGGGCTAACGGCTACACCTTC
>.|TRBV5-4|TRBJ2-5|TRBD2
CAAGVAGKETQYF
TGTGCCGCTGGGGTAGCGGGTAAAGAGACCCAGTACTTC
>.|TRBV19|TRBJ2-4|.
CASKRRGQAKNIQYF
TGTGCCAGTAAGAGGAGGGGTCAAGCCAAAAACATTCAGTACTTC
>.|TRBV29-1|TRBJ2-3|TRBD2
CSLGLAGGFGTDTQYF
TGCAGTCTGGGGCTAGCGGGAGGGTTCGGCACAGATACGCAGTATTTT
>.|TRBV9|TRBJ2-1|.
CASSASGLVYNEQFF
TGTGCCAGCAGCGCCTCGGGGCTAGTGTACAATGAGCAGTTCTTC
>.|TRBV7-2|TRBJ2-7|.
CASSLGPRTGEQYF
TGTGCCAGCAGCCTCGGGCCCAGAACTGGGGAGCAGTACTTC
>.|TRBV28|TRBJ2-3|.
CASSFGWAQYF
TGTGCCAGCAGTTTCGGTTGGGCGCAGTATTTT
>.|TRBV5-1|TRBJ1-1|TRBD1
CASSYSGGVSETEAFF
TGCGCCAGCAGCTACTCAGGGGGGGTATCGGAGACTGAAGCTTTCTTT
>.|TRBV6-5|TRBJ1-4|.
CASGNLGEKLFF
TGTGCCAGCGGAAACTTGGGTGAAAAACTGTTTTTT
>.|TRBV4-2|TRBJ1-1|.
CASSQARWDTEAFF
TGTGCCAGCAGCCAAGCACGGTGGGACACTGAAGCTTTCTTT
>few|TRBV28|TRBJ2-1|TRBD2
CASSFGLAGFLGEQFF
TGTGCCAGCAGTTTTGGGCTAGCGGGATTCTTGGGTGAGCAGTTCTTC
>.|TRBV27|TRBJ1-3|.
CASSFSGVAGNTIYF
TGTGCCAGCAGTTTCTCAGGGGTGGCTGGAAACACCATATATTTT
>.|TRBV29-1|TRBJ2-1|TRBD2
CSVRGTSHNEQFF
TGCAGCGTGAGGGGGACTAGTCACAATGAGCAGTTCTTC
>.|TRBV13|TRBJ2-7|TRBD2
CASSLGALAAREQYF
TGTGCCAGCAGCTTAGGCGCCCTAGCGGCGCGCGAGCAGTACTTC